This T cell receptor (beta chain) was identified in a study of OX40 agonist ivuxolimab in advanced cancers. Study context: The drug used for patients, ivuxolimab, was an agonistic anti-OX40 (CD134) antibody.

Baseline was the first blood sampling point, followed by cycle 4 day 1 and cycle 7 day 1. Data came from immunoSEQ multiplex PCR; TCRdb stores just in-frame clones and leaves some out. In the table there are 95,000 to 150,000 clones, just over 90% of which are singletons. Losses at the gene ends were 3 bases for V and 2 bases for J; bases not matched to a gene: 4. Germline assignment: CDR1 SGHRS and CDR2 YFSETQ. This CDR3 has 17 residues. The source of this sequence is an adult with an advanced solid tumor such as melanoma, head and neck, liver or kidney cancer. This chain uses TRBV5-1 with TRBJ2-6; 11 nucleotides agree with TRBD1. The sequences come from CD4+ or CD8+ T cells sorted from blood, collected in a trial of the OX40 agonist ivuxolimab. As DNA, the CDR3 is TGCGCCAGCAGCTCAGGGACAGGGGGTCCTGGGGCCAACGTCCTGACTTTC. The encoded protein is CASSSGTGGPGANVLTF.